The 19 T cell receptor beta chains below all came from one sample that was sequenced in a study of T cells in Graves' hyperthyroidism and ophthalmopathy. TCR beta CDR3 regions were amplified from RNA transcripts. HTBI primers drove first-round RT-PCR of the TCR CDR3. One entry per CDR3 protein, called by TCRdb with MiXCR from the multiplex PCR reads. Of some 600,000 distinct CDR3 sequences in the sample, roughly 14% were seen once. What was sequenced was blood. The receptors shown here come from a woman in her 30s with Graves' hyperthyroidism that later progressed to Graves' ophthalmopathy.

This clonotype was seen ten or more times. The CDR3 protein is CASSRQGWGTEAFF. The DNA for the CDR3 is TGTGCCAGCAGCCGACAGGGGTGGGGCACTGAAGCTTTCTTT. The V and J genes are TRBV3-1 and TRBJ1-1; 8 bases line up with TRBD1. The CDR3 runs to 14 residues. The J segment lost 4 bases and the V segment lost 4 bases, leaving 5 bases of the junction unmatched. Per the germline V gene, CDR1 is LGHDT and CDR2 is YNNKEL (reference sequence).

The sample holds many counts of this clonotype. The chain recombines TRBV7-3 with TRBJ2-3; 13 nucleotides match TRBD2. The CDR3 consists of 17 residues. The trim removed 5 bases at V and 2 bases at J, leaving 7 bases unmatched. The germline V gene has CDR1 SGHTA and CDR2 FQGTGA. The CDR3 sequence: CASSLMGTSGTTDTQYF. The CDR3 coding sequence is TGTGCCAGCAGCCTCATGGGGACTAGCGGGACCACAGATACGCAGTATTTT.

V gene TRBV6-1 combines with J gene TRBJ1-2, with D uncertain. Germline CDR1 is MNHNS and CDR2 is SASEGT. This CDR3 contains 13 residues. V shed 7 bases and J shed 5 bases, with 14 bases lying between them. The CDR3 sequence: CASTEGEVYGYTF. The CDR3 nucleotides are TGTGCCAGCACTGAGGGAGAAGTTTATGGCTACACCTTC.

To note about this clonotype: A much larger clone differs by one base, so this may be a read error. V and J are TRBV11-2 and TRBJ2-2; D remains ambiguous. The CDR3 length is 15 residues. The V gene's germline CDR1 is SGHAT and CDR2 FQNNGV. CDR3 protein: CVSSLTSRNTGELFF. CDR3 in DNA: TGTGTCAGCAGCTTAACTTCTCGGAACACCGGGGAGCTGTTTTTT.

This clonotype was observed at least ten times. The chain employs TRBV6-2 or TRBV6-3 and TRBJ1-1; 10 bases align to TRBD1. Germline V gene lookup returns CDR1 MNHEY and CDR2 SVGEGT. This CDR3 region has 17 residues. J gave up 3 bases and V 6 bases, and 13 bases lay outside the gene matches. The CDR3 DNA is TGTGCCAGCAGCCGGGACAGGGGTGATCTTTTGGACACTGAAGCTTTCTTT. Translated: CASSRDRGDLLDTEAFF.

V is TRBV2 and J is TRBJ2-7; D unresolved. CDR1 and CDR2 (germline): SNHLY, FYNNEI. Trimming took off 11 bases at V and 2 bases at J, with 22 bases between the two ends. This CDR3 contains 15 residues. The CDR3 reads CAYTPIQAEPYEQYF. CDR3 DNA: TGTGCCTACACGCCTATCCAGGCAGAACCCTACGAGCAGTACTTC. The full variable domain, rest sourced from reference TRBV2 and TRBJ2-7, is EPEVTQTPSHQVTQMGQEVILRCVPISNHLYFYWYRQILGQKVEFLVSFYNNEISEKSEIFDDQFSVERPDGSNFTLKIRSTKLEDSAMYFCAYTPIQAEPYEQYFGPGTRLTVT.

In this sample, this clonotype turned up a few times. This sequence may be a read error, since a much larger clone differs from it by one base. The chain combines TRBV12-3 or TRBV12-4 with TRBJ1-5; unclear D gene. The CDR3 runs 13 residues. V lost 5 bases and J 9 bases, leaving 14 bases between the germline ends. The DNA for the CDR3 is TGTGCCAGCAGTAGGAGCCCCCCTCGGCCCCAGCATTTT. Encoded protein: CASSRSPPRPQHF.

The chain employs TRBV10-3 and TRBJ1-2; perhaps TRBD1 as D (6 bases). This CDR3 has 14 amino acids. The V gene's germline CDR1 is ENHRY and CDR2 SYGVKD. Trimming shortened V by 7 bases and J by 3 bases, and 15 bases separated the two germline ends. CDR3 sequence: CAITPGAADYGYTF. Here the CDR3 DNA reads TGTGCCATCACCCCGGGGGCGGCGGACTATGGCTACACCTTC.

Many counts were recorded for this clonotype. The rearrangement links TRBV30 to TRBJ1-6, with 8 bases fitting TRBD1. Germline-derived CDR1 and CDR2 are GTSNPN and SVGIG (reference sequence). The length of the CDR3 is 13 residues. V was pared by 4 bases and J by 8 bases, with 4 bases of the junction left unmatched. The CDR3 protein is CAWTGQVDSPLHF. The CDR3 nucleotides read TGTGCCTGGACGGGACAGGTGGATTCACCCCTCCACTTT.

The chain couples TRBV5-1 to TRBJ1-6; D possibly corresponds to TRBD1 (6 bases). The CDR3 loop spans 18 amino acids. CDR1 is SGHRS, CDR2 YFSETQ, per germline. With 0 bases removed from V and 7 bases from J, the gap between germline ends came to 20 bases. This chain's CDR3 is CASSLASRDRSYNSPLHF. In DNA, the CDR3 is TGCGCCAGCAGCTTGGCCAGCCGAGACAGGAGCTACAATTCACCCCTCCACTTT.

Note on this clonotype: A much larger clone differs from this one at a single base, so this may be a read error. CDR3 DNA: TGTGCCAGCAGTTACACCGGGACTAGCAGGGAAGAAGAGACCCAGTACTTC. It translates to CASSYTGTSREEETQYF. The genes are TRBV6-2 or TRBV6-3 and TRBJ2-5; the match to TRBD2 covers 9 bases. The CDR3 length is 17 residues. The V gene's germline CDR1 is MNHEY and CDR2 SVGEGT. The V and J ends lost 2 bases and 3 bases, in that order; junction bases with no gene match: 10.

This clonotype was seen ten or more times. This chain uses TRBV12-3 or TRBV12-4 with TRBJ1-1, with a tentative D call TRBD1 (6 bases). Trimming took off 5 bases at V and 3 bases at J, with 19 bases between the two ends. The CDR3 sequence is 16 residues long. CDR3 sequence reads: CASSHSGGRWYTEAFF. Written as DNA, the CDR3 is TGTGCCAGCAGTCATTCTGGGGGGCGGTGGTACACTGAAGCTTTCTTT.

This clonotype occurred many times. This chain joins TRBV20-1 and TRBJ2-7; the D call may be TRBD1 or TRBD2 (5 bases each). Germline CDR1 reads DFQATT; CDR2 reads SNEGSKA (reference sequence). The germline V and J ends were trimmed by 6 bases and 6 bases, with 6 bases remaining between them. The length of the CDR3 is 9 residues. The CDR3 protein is CSAGTEQYF. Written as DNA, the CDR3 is TGCAGTGCGGGGACCGAGCAGTACTTC.

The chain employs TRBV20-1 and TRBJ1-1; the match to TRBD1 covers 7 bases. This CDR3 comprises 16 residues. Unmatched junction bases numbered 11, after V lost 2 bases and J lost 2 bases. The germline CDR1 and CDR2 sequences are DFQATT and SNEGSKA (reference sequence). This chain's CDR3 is CSARSPGQVGNTEAFF. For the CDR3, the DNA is TGCAGTGCTAGATCTCCTGGACAGGTTGGCAACACTGAAGCTTTCTTT.

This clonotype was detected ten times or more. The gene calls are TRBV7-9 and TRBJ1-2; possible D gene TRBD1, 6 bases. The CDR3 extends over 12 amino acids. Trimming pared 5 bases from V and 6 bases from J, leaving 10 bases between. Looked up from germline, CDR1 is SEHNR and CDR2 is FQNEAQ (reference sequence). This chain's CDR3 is CASSVQGDGYTF. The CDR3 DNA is TGTGCCAGCAGCGTACAGGGAGATGGCTACACCTTC.

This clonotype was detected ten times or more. The CDR3 protein is CATRPTPYYEQYF. CDR3 in DNA: TGTGCCACCAGACCCACACCATACTACGAGCAGTACTTC. The rearrangement joins TRBV24-1 to TRBJ2-7, with D hard to call. CDR3 length equals 13 residues. V was clipped by 7 bases and J by 3 bases, with 12 bases between them. CDR1 is KGHDR and CDR2 is SFDVKD in the germline V gene.

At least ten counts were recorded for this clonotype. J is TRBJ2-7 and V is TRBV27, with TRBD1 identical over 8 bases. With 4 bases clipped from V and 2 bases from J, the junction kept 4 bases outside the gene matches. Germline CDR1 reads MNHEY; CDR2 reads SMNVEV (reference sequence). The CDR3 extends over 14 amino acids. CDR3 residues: CASSSRDRTYEQYF. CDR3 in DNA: TGTGCCAGCAGTTCTCGGGACAGGACCTACGAGCAGTACTTC.

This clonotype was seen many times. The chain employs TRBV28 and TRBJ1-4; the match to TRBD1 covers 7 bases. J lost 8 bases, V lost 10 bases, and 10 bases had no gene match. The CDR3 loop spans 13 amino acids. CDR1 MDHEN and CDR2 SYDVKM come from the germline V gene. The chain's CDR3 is CATETRDREKLFF. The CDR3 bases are TGTGCCACCGAAACCCGGGACAGAGAAAAACTGTTTTTT. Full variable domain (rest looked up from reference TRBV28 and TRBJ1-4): DVKVTQSSRYLVKRTGEKVFLECVQDMDHENMFWYRQDPGLGLRLIYFSYDVKMKEKGDIPEGYSVSREKKERFSLILESASTNQTSMYLCATETRDREKLFFGSGTQLSVL.

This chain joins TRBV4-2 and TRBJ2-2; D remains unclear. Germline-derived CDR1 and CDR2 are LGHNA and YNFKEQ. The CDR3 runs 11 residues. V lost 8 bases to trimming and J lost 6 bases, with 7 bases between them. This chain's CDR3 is CASGISGELFF. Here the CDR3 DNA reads TGTGCCAGCGGAATTTCCGGGGAGCTGTTTTTT.